The present T cell receptor (delta chain) was sequenced within a study of gammadelta T cells in human blood. Findings and caveats of the study: Right after birth, innate γδ T cells reportedly expanded polyclonally after microbial exposure.

Germline V gene sequence: CDR1 GEAIGNYY, CDR2 EKD. The length of the CDR3 is 16 residues. With V trimmed by 0 bases and J by 7 bases, 6 bases remained unmatched. TCRdb re-called the RT-PCR reads using CATT. The sample yields some 960 delta-chain clones, 34% seen once. This clone was counted only a few times. Antigen specificity is unknown. A far larger clone is one base from this, pointing to a likely read error. Specimen: Vgamma9Vdelta2 gamma-delta T cells from infant blood. The TCR originated in a human donor. V gene TRDV2 combines with J gene TRDJ2; 11 nucleotides match TRDD3. The J gene is absent in TCRdb and was assigned here via DNA matching to germline. CDR3 DNA sequence: TGTGCCTGTGACACCGTGGGGGATACGCGGATAGCACAACTCTTCTTT. Translated, it gives CACDTVGDTRIAQLFF.